This T cell receptor (beta chain) was found in a study of CD8 T cells in ankylosing spondylitis. The V gene lost 0 bases and the J gene lost 9 bases, with 9 bases spanning the gap. Germline CDR1 is SGHAT and CDR2 is FQNNGV. CDR3 length: 13 residues. A quantitative 5'-RACE method, one with molecular barcodes, was used to make TCR beta libraries. Using its own MiXCR run on the 5' RACE reads, TCRdb lists one record per CDR3 protein. In the table there are fewer than 200,000 distinct CDR3 sequences, around 8.9% of which are singletons. This clonotype has more than one count but fewer than ten. Its antigen is still unknown. Study-level points and caveats: What appeared characteristic of ankylosing spondylitis blood was a TCR beta motif of several highly homologous variants. Some of the motif variants had earlier been found in reactive arthritis patients' fluid and blood. Clones tied to disease were said to be significantly enriched in matched ankylosing spondylitis synovial fluid.

Specimen: blood, either unsorted or a sorted T cell fraction (not recorded which). The TCR originated in a female donor with ankylosing spondylitis or in good health (not recorded which). V and J are TRBV11-2 and TRBJ2-1; D is undetermined. The CDR3 DNA reads TGTGCCAGCAGCTTAGATGGGCTTGGTGAGCAGTTCTTC. It specifies CASSLDGLGEQFF.